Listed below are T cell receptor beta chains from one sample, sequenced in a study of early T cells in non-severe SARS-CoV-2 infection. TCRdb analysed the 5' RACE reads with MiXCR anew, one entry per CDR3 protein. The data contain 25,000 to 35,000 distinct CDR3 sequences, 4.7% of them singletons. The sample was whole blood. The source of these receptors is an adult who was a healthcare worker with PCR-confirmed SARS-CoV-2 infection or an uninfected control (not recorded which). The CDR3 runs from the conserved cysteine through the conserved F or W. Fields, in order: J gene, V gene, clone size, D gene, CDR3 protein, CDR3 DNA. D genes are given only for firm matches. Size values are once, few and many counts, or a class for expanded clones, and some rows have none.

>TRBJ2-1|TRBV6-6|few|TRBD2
CASSYSLAGLNEQFF
TGTGCCAGCAGTTACTCACTAGCGGGGCTTAATGAGCAGTTCTTC
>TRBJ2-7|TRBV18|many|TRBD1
CASSQGALSYEQYF
TGTGCCAGCTCTCAGGGGGCCCTCTCCTACGAGCAGTACTTC
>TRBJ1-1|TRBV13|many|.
CASSQRRDTEAFF
TGTGCCAGCAGCCAACGACGGGACACTGAAGCTTTCTTT
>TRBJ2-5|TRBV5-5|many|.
CASSLVGAHGETQYF
TGTGCCAGCAGCTTAGTCGGGGCCCACGGGGAGACCCAGTACTTC
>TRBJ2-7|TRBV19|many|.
CASSSSTRTGEQYF
TGTGCCAGTAGTTCCTCGACTAGGACGGGCGAGCAGTACTTC
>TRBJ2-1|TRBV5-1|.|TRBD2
CASTGTSSHEQFF
TGCGCCAGCACCGGGACTAGTAGCCATGAGCAGTTCTTC
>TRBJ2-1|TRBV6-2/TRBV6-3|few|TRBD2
CASSYTLQRGGEFF
TGTGCCAGCAGTTACACCCTGCAGCGGGGGGGGGAGTTCTTC
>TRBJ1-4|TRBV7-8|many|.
CASSSGRPEKLFF
TGTGCCAGCAGCTCCGGGAGACCCGAAAAACTGTTTTTT
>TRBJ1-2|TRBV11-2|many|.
CASSLDRAVGYTF
TGTGCCAGCAGCTTAGACAGGGCGGTTGGCTACACCTTC
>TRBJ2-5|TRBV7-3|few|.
CASSLQQAETQYF
TGTGCCAGCAGCTTACAACAGGCGGAGACCCAGTACTTC
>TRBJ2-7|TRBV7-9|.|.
CASSFGGGAFYEQYF
TGTGCCAGCAGCTTCGGAGGGGGCGCATTCTACGAGCAGTACTTC
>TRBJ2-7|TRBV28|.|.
CASVLTGINSYEQYF
TGTGCCAGCGTCCTAACCGGGATAAACTCCTACGAGCAGTACTTC
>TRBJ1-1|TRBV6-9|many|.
CASSYMGESTEAFF
TGTGCCAGCAGTTATATGGGGGAAAGTACTGAAGCTTTCTTT
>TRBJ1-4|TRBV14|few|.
CASSQLQGWDEKLFF
TGTGCCAGCAGCCAATTACAAGGTTGGGATGAAAAACTGTTTTTT
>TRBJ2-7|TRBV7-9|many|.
CASSSPRTGPISYEQYF
TGTGCCAGCAGCTCCCCTCGAACCGGGCCGATCTCCTACGAGCAGTACTTC
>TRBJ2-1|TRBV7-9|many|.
CASTISGREQFF
TGTGCCAGCACTATTAGCGGTCGTGAGCAGTTCTTC
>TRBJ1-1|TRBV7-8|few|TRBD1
CASSSQGAAEAFF
TGTGCCAGCAGCTCCCAGGGGGCAGCTGAAGCTTTCTTT
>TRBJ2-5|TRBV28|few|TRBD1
CASSPRDRPLPENQETQYF
TGTGCCAGCAGTCCCCGGGACAGGCCCTTACCAGAAAACCAAGAGACCCAGTACTTC
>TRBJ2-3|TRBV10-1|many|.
CASSESSDTQYF
TGCGCCAGCAGTGAGTCTTCAGATACGCAGTATTTT
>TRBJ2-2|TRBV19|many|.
CASSMSTTGELFF
TGTGCCAGTAGTATGTCTACGACCGGGGAGCTGTTTTTT
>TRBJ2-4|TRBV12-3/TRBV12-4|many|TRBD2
CASSSRSSGGGDIQYF
TGTGCCAGCAGTTCCCGTAGTAGCGGGGGTGGAGACATTCAGTACTTC
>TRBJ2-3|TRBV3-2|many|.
CASSHPSSSGGRTDTQYF
TGTGCCAGCAGCCACCCCTCTTCTAGCGGGGGGAGGACAGATACGCAGTATTTT
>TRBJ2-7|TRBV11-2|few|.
CASSLDPWGKSYEQYF
TGTGCCAGCAGCTTAGATCCTTGGGGAAAATCCTACGAGCAGTACTTC
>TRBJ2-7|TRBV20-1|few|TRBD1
CSQGAQAYEQYF
TGCAGTCAGGGGGCGCAAGCCTACGAGCAGTACTTC
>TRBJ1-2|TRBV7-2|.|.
CASALGTGLGYTF
TGTGCCAGCGCTTTGGGGACCGGTCTCGGCTACACCTTC
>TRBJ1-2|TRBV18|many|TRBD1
CASSPIGGPWNYGYTF
TGTGCCAGCTCACCAATAGGGGGCCCCTGGAACTATGGCTACACCTTC
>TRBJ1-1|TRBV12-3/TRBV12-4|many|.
CASRVELSNTEAFF
TGTGCCAGCAGGGTCGAGTTATCGAACACTGAAGCTTTCTTT
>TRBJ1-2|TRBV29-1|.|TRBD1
CSVDQGAGYTF
TGCAGCGTTGACCAGGGGGCTGGCTACACCTTC
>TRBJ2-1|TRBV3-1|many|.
CASSQERNEQFF
TGTGCCAGCAGCCAAGAACGGAATGAGCAGTTCTTC
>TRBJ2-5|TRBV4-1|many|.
CASSQELGSQETQYF
TGCGCCAGCAGCCAAGAACTCGGCAGCCAAGAGACCCAGTACTTC
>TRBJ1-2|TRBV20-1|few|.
CSVSPGGYTF
TGCAGTGTTTCTCCAGGAGGCTACACCTTC